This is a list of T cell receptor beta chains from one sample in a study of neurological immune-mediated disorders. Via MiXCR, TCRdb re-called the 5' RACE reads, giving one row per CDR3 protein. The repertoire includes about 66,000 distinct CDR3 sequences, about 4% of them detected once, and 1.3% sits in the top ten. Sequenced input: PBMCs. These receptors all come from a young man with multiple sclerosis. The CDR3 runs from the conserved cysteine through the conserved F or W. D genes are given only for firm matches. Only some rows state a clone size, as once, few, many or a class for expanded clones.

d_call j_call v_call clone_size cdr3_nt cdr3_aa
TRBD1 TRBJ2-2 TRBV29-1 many TGCAGCGTTGAGTCAGGGGGCGAGACGAACACCGGGGAGCTGTTTTTT CSVESGGETNTGELFF
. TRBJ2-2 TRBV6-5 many TGTGCCAGCAGTTACTCATCCCTGTCGGAGCTGTTTTTT CASSYSSLSELFF
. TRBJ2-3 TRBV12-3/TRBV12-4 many TGTGCCAGCCGATCTCAACAGATGGGCACAGATACGCAGTATTTT CASRSQQMGTDTQYF
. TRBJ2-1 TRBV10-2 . TGCGCCAGCAGCGAGACTAGTGGGGGGGGCGAGTTCTTC CASSETSGGGEFF
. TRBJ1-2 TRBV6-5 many TGTGCCACCAAGACAGAAAACTATGGCTACACCTTC CATKTENYGYTF
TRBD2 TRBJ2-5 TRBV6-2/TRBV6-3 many TGTGCCAGCAGTCCCCCACGGCGGGGGATTCAAGAGACCCAGTACTTC CASSPPRRGIQETQYF
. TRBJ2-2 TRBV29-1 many TGCAGCGTGTGGGAGGTAGCCGGGGAGCTGTTTTTT CSVWEVAGELFF
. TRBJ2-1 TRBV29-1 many TGCAGCGTTCTATCGCGGGAAAGCTCCTACAATGAGCAGTTCTTC CSVLSRESSYNEQFF
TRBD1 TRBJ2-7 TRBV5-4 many TGTGCCAGCAGCATCGGGACAGGGTTCTCCTACGAGCAGTACTTC CASSIGTGFSYEQYF
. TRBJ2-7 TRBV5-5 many TGTGCCAGCAGCCCAGGGGCGGGGACAGCGACCTACGAGCAGTACTTC CASSPGAGTATYEQYF
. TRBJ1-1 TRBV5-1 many TGCGCCAGCAGCTTGACAGGGTCTGGCGCTGAAGCTTTCTTT CASSLTGSGAEAFF
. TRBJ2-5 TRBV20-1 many TGCAGTGCTGGCCCTGTGCCCGGTGTGACCCAGTACTTC CSAGPVPGVTQYF
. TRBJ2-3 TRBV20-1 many TGCAGTGCTAGTCGAGAGGATTGGGCAGATACGCAGTATTTT CSASREDWADTQYF
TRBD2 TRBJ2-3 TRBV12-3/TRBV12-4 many TGTGCCAGCAGTTTTGGGGCTAGCGGGGGCACAGATACGCAGTATTTT CASSFGASGGTDTQYF
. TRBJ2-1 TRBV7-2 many TGTGCCAGCAGCTTAGACGCAGCGAGCTCCTACAATGAGCAGTTCTTC CASSLDAASSYNEQFF
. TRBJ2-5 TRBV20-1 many TGCAGTGCTATATCTCATGGCAGGGGATTCCAAGAGACCCAGTACTTC CSAISHGRGFQETQYF